This T cell receptor beta chain was captured by sequencing in a study of healthy donors' naive CD4 and CD8 T cells. Across the study: Donors, half of them female, were 20-25, 40-50 or 60-70 years old. For TCR alpha, new primers spanned all functional IMGT alpha genes. Study-level findings and limits: Bulk sequencing left alpha and beta chains unpaired.

A linear amplification protocol produced the TCR libraries from 500 ng of total RNA. One entry per CDR3 protein results from TCRdb running MiXCR on the reads. The data contain about 180,000 distinct CDR3 sequences, 65% to 80% of them singletons. Germline loops: CDR1 SQVTM, CDR2 ANQGSEA. With 7 bases removed from V and 1 base from J, the gap between germline ends came to 7 bases. CDR3 size: 11 residues. Naive T cells were sorted: CD4+CD8-CD45RO-CD45RA+ for CD4+, CD8+CD4-CD45RA+CD27bright for CD8+. With regard to this clonotype: Its antigen is not identified.

This TCR derives from a pool of human donors in good health; the sample pools cells from several healthy donors. Sequencing used naive CD4+ and CD8+ T cells sorted from blood, pooled from several donors. This sequence joins TRBV29-1 and TRBJ2-5; no firm D call. The CDR3 spells CSAKPQETQYF. The DNA of the CDR3 is TGCAGCGCAAAGCCCCAAGAGACCCAGTACTTC. Full variable domain (missing parts from reference TRBV29-1 and TRBJ2-5): SAVISQKPSRDICQRGTSLTIQCQVDSQVTMMFWYRQQPGQSLTLIATANQGSEATYESGFVIDKFPISRPNLTFSTLTVSNMSPEDSSIYLCSAKPQETQYFGPGTRLLVL.